The 21 T cell receptor beta chains listed next were all sequenced from one sample in a study of blood T cell repertoires in COVID-19. The assay was immunoSEQ multiplex PCR, and TCRdb's table has in-frame clones only and misses some. The data contain 260,000 or so clones, around 81% of them singletons. Input material: peripheral blood. The receptors here all came from a woman over 75 with COVID-19, enrolled during active disease.

This chain uses TRBV19 with TRBJ2-7, with 7 bases aligning to TRBD1. V dropped 3 bases and J dropped 2; count of bases not matched to a gene: 4. In germline, CDR1 is LNHDA, CDR2 SQIVND (reference sequence). This CDR3 comprises 14 residues. Here the CDR3 reads CASSIGTVPYEQYF. The CDR3 DNA sequence: TGTGCCAGTAGTATTGGGACAGTGCCCTACGAGCAGTACTTC.

This clone was seen a few times. J is TRBJ2-2 and V is TRBV2, with D perhaps matching TRBD2 (5 bases). Per germline, CDR1 SNHLY and CDR2 FYNNEI. The CDR3 is made up of 13 amino acids. Trimming stripped 2 bases from V and 5 bases from J, with 6 bases between. The DNA of the CDR3 is TGTGCCAGCAGTGAAAGAGGGACCGGGGAGCTGTTTTTT. This encodes CASSERGTGELFF.

The chain recombines TRBV7-9 with TRBJ1-1, with D unclear. Trimming stripped 2 bases from V and 6 bases from J, with 10 bases between. Germline V CDR1 and CDR2: SEHNR, FQNEAQ (reference sequence). This CDR3 comprises 13 residues. The CDR3 DNA follows: TGTGCCAGCAGCTTACGGCGGAGTTCTGAAGCTTTCTTT. Its translation: CASSLRRSSEAFF.

This chain connects TRBV5-4 to TRBJ2-1; possible D gene TRBD1, 6 bases. The CDR3 spans 14 residues. The germline CDR1 and CDR2 sequences are SGHNT and YYREEE (reference sequence). V lost 2 bases and J lost 7, with 13 bases in between. CDR3 nucleotides: TGTGCCAGCAGCTTCACCTCGGACAGAAATGAGCAGTTCTTC. Residues: CASSFTSDRNEQFF.

J is TRBJ2-5 and V is TRBV10-3, with a weak D call TRBD1 (5 bases). V was shortened by 3 bases and J by 2 bases, with 7 bases between the two germline ends. This CDR3 has 13 residues. CDR1 is ENHRY and CDR2 is SYGVKD in the germline V gene. The CDR3 sequence is CAISERQQETQYF. DNA of the CDR3: TGTGCCATCAGTGAAAGACAGCAAGAGACCCAGTACTTC.

This sequence joins TRBV24-1 and TRBJ1-5; 7 nucleotides line up with TRBD1. Trimming at V came to 6 bases and at J to 1 base, leaving 5 bases not matched to a gene. Germline CDR1 is KGHDR and CDR2 is SFDVKD. This CDR3 comprises 15 residues. CDR3 coding DNA: TGTGCCACCAGTCCAGGGGGTACAAGCAATCAGCCCCAGCATTTT. Its translation: CATSPGGTSNQPQHF.

This clone was seen a few times. In DNA, the CDR3 is TGTGCCAGCAGCTCTCAGACAGGTCGGTTCATCAACAATGAGCAGTTCTTC. Translated, it gives CASSSQTGRFINNEQFF. V usage is TRBV7-2 and J usage is TRBJ2-1; perhaps TRBD1 as D (6 bases). Germline values: CDR1 SGHTA, CDR2 FQGNSA. This CDR3 has 17 residues. Trimming shortened V by 4 bases and J by 5 bases, and 21 bases separated the two germline ends.

This clone was observed once. CDR3 DNA: TGCGCCAGCAGCCGCGGAGGGGGCTTCGGGTACCAAGAGACCCAGTACTTC. This sequence encodes CASSRGGGFGYQETQYF. The V gene is TRBV4-1, the J gene TRBJ2-5, with D perhaps matching TRBD1 (7 bases). Trimming removed 4 bases at V and 0 bases at J, with 18 bases between. There are 17 residues in the CDR3. CDR1 and CDR2 (germline): MGHRA, YSYEKL.

The rearrangement joins TRBV29-1 to TRBJ2-3, with 10 bases identical to TRBD2. This CDR3 spans 18 amino acids. After removal of 4 bases from V and 1 base from J, the junction contained 14 bases not matched to a gene. Per germline, CDR1 SQVTM and CDR2 ANQGSEA. The CDR3 reads CSVGSQRGGSDRTDTQYF. CDR3 nucleotides: TGCAGCGTTGGAAGTCAGCGGGGGGGATCGGATCGCACAGATACGCAGTATTTT.

This clone has a handful of counts. The gene calls are TRBV12-3 or TRBV12-4 and TRBJ1-2; D remains unclear. V was cut by 6 bases and J by 8 bases, with 13 bases left in between. The CDR3 totals 12 residues. This CDR3 is CASSLGPGGYTF. The CDR3 nucleotides read TGTGCCAGCAGCCTAGGGCCGGGGGGCTACACCTTC.

This chain connects TRBV25-1 to TRBJ1-3; D gene uncertain. The ends were cut back, 1 base at V and 2 bases at J, with 12 bases in the middle. The CDR3 runs 16 residues. Germline values: CDR1 MGHDK, CDR2 SYGVNS. CDR3 nucleotide sequence: TGTGCCAGCAGTGAATCCCTCCAGACACCTGGAAACACCATATATTTT. Protein sequence: CASSESLQTPGNTIYF.

The chain carries TRBV14 and TRBJ2-5, with D perhaps matching TRBD1 (6 bases). The CDR3 has 16 amino acids. Per the germline V gene, CDR1 is SGHDN and CDR2 is FVKESK. The V end was cut by 4 bases, the J end by 7 bases, with 22 bases between. The CDR3 is CASSPQGSRGVRTQYF. CDR3 sequence (DNA): TGTGCCAGCAGCCCCCAAGGGTCCAGGGGCGTAAGGACCCAGTACTTC.

The chain employs TRBV30 and TRBJ1-1; D unresolved. This CDR3 contains 14 residues. V was pared by 7 bases and J by 1 base, with 16 bases between. Germline V lookup: CDR1 GTSNPN, CDR2 SVGIG (reference sequence). The CDR3 protein is CAFQYSGSNTEAFF. The CDR3 DNA sequence: TGTGCCTTTCAATACAGTGGATCGAACACTGAAGCTTTCTTT.

Only a few counts were recorded for this clone. The chain combines TRBV27 with TRBJ2-7; 11 bases fit TRBD2. V lost 6 bases to trimming and J lost 3 bases; unmatched junction nucleotides: 7. CDR1 is MNHEY, CDR2 SMNVEV, per germline (reference sequence). The CDR3 contains 15 residues. The CDR3 coding sequence is TGTGCCAGCAGGGCGACTAGCGGGATTGTCTACGAGCAGTACTTC. Translated: CASRATSGIVYEQYF.

The CDR3 protein is CASSYEVNSPLHF. The CDR3 DNA sequence: TGTGCCAGCAGTTACGAGGTTAATTCACCCCTCCACTTT. The chain uses TRBV6-5 and TRBJ1-6; D call uncertain. Between the trimmed V and J ends, which lost 2 bases and 6 bases, there was a span of 5 bases. The CDR3 covers 13 residues. Germline values: CDR1 MNHEY, CDR2 SVGAGI.

Note on this clone: The same CDR3 arises from other DNA sequences in this sample as well. The CDR3 loop is CASSLGGDGYTF. In nucleotides, the CDR3 is TGCGCCAGCAGCTTAGGAGGGGATGGCTACACCTTC. The chain has TRBV5-1 and TRBJ1-2; tentative D call: TRBD1 (5 bases). The CDR3 is 12 amino acids. The V end was cut by 2 bases, the J end by 6 bases, with 8 bases between. Germline CDR1 SGHRS, CDR2 YFSETQ.

CDR3 coding DNA: TGCGCCAGCAGCTTGGCGGCAGGGCGGGAATTTTTGGCACCCCTCCACTTT. It is translated as CASSLAAGREFLAPLHF. The chain is built from TRBV5-1 and TRBJ1-6, with D tentatively TRBD1 (5 bases). The CDR3 covers 17 residues. CDR1 SGHRS and CDR2 YFSETQ come from the germline V gene. The germline V and J ends were trimmed by 0 bases and 11 bases, with 21 bases remaining between them.

The rearrangement joins TRBV9 to TRBJ1-2, with 9 nucleotides matching TRBD1. Germline CDR1 is SGDLS and CDR2 is YYNGEE. The CDR3 covers 14 residues. Trimming cost V 4 bases and J 6 bases; bases outside gene matches: 7. CDR3 loop: CASSYTGQGHGYTF. As DNA, the CDR3 is TGTGCCAGCAGCTATACGGGACAGGGTCATGGCTACACCTTC. Using reference TRBV9 and TRBJ1-2 for the parts outside the CDR3, the full variable domain is DSGVTQTPKHLITATGQRVTLRCSPRSGDLSVYWYQQSLDQGLQFLIQYYNGEERAKGNILERFSAQQFPDLHSELNLSSLELGDSALYFCASSYTGQGHGYTFGSGTRLTVV.

The rearrangement uses TRBV7-9 and TRBJ2-7; weak D call: TRBD2 (5 bases). CDR1 is SEHNR and CDR2 is FQNEAQ in the germline V gene (reference sequence). Trimming shortened V by 5 bases and J by 5 bases, and 16 bases separated the two germline ends. The CDR3 consists of 14 residues. The CDR3 sequence: CASSPTRGRDEQYF. DNA for the CDR3: TGTGCCAGCAGCCCTACTAGAGGGCGCGACGAGCAGTACTTC.

At least ten counts were recorded for this clone. The chain carries TRBV11-1 and TRBJ2-3; possible D gene TRBD2, 5 bases. V was cut by 4 bases and J by 6 bases, with 5 bases left in between. This CDR3 contains 11 residues. The germline gives CDR1 SGHAT, CDR2 FQDESV (reference sequence). The DNA for the CDR3 is TGTGCCAGCAGCTCGGGGGATACGCAGTATTTT. Protein sequence: CASSSGDTQYF.

The chain is built from TRBV27 and TRBJ1-2; D gene uncertain. Looked up from germline, CDR1 is MNHEY and CDR2 is SMNVEV (reference sequence). The CDR3 has 13 amino acids. V lost 3 bases to trimming and J lost 3 bases, with 8 bases between them. CDR3 nucleotide sequence: TGTGCCAGCAGTTTGAAGCTAGACTATGGCTACACCTTC. Protein product: CASSLKLDYGYTF.